A selection of T cell receptor beta chains follows, all from one sample in a study of cytomegalovirus exposure and HLA in healthy donors. The assay was immunoSEQ multiplex PCR, and TCRdb's table has in-frame clones only and misses some. The sample has 250,000 to 350,000 clones; about nine tenths are singletons. The material sequenced was PBMCs. Receptors originate from a man aged 40-49 years in good health and CMV-seropositive. The CDR3 runs from the conserved cysteine through the conserved F or W. D genes are given only for firm matches. Rows may omit the clone size; those that give it use once, few, many or a size class.

CDR3 length	D gene	V gene	clone size	J gene	CDR3 DNA	CDR3 protein
14	.	TRBV27	.	TRBJ1-1	TGTGCCAGCAGTCCCTGGGGGGGTGGCACTGAAGCTTTCTTT	CASSPWGGGTEAFF
14	.	TRBV4-3	.	TRBJ1-5	TGCGCCAGCAGCCCGGACAGTAGCAATCAGCCCCAGCATTTT	CASSPDSSNQPQHF
14	.	TRBV2	.	TRBJ2-7	TGTGCCAGCAGTGTTTCGGGAGGGGGCTTCGAGCAGTACTTC	CASSVSGGGFEQYF
14	TRBD1	TRBV7-6	.	TRBJ1-1	TGTGCCAGCAGCGCTTGGACAGGCGACACTGGAGCTTTCTTT	CASSAWTGDTGAFF
16	TRBD1	TRBV4-3	few	TRBJ2-1	TGCGCCAGCAGCCAAGATCAGGGGGTAACCTACAATGAGCAGTTCTTC	CASSQDQGVTYNEQFF
16	TRBD1	TRBV7-2	.	TRBJ1-1	TGTGCCAGCAGCTTGGAGACAGGGTTAAGGGGGACTGAAGCTTTCTTT	CASSLETGLRGTEAFF
15	TRBD2	TRBV19	.	TRBJ2-1	TGTGCCAGTAGTATGGCGGGAGGAACCTACAATGAGCAGTTCTTC	CASSMAGGTYNEQFF
16	.	TRBV4-1	.	TRBJ1-5	TGCGCCAGCAGCCAAGTAGGACAGAGTAGCAATCAGCCCCAGCATTTT	CASSQVGQSSNQPQHF
15	.	TRBV28	.	TRBJ2-1	TGTGCCAGCAGCCACAGGGCGAGCTCCTACAATGAGCAGTTCTTC	CASSHRASSYNEQFF
17	TRBD1	TRBV4-3	.	TRBJ2-1	TGCGCCAGCAGCCAAGATCTGCGGACAGGTACAGGGGATGAGCAGTTCTTC	CASSQDLRTGTGDEQFF
18	TRBD2	TRBV10-3	few	TRBJ2-2	TGTGCCATCAGTGACCAAACGGGACTAGCGGGATTTACCGGGGAGCTGTTTTTT	CAISDQTGLAGFTGELFF
14	TRBD1	TRBV7-2	.	TRBJ2-3	TGTGCCAGCAGCTACGGACAGGGGCCAGATACGCAGTATTTT	CASSYGQGPDTQYF